A selection of T cell receptor beta chains follows, all from one sample in a study of shared clonotypes between healthy human individuals. Data came from immunoSEQ multiplex PCR; TCRdb stores just in-frame clones and leaves some out. The data hold 2 million to 2.5 million clones, with approximately 94% observed a single time. Input material: naive CD4+ T cells sorted from blood. Receptor source: a young man in good health. Each CDR3 is given with its conserved first and last residue. The D gene is left open where the match is weak. Not all rows give a size; the values are once, few, many and, for expanded clones, a class.

v_call,clone_size,j_call,d_call,cdr3_nt,cdr3_aa
TRBV19,.,TRBJ2-2,TRBD1,TGTGCCAGTAGTCCGCGGGACAGGGCAGACACCGGGGAGCTGTTTTTT,CASSPRDRADTGELFF
TRBV19,.,TRBJ2-7,.,TGTGCCAGTAGTATGCGAACAGGGCTCTCCTACGAGCAGTACTTC,CASSMRTGLSYEQYF
TRBV9,once,TRBJ2-5,TRBD1,TGTGCCAGCAGCGCGGGACAGGGATTAGAGACCCAGTACTTC,CASSAGQGLETQYF
TRBV7-9,.,TRBJ1-4,.,TGTGCCTCCGGGAGGGGCAGCGAGGTTGAAAAACTGTTTTTT,CASGRGSEVEKLFF
TRBV11-2,.,TRBJ2-2,TRBD2,TGTGCCAGCAGCTTAGACGGGAGGGCCACCGGGGAGCTGTTTTTT,CASSLDGRATGELFF
TRBV5-5,.,TRBJ2-7,.,TGTGCCAGCAGCTCGCCGGGCGGTTCCTACGAGCAGTACTTC,CASSSPGGSYEQYF
TRBV6-1,.,TRBJ2-1,TRBD1,TGTGCCAGCAGTCCGGGACAGGGGGCGCTCAATGAGCAGTTCTTC,CASSPGQGALNEQFF
TRBV6-5,.,TRBJ1-5,.,TGTGCCAGCCAAGGGGGGCAGACTCAGCCCCAGCATTTT,CASQGGQTQPQHF
TRBV13,.,TRBJ2-6,.,TGTGCCAGCAGCTTAGGGAGGGACGGGGCCAACGTCCTGACTTTC,CASSLGRDGANVLTF
TRBV30,.,TRBJ2-5,.,TGTGCCTGGAGTGGAAATAGAGGAGAGACCCAGTACTTC,CAWSGNRGETQYF
TRBV2,.,TRBJ1-4,TRBD1,TGTGCCAGCAGGCGCTCGACAGGGACCAAAAGGGGAACTAATGAAAAACTGTTTTTT,CASRRSTGTKRGTNEKLFF
TRBV6-6,.,TRBJ2-3,.,TGTGCCACCCTCCAGAGGGGGGGTCTTGGCACAGATACGCAGTATTTT,CATLQRGGLGTDTQYF
TRBV30,.,TRBJ1-5,TRBD1,TGTGCCTGGAACAGGGGTCGGAATCAGCCCCAGCATTTT,CAWNRGRNQPQHF
TRBV4-3,.,TRBJ2-1,TRBD1,TGCGCCAGCAGCCAAGCAGGGGGAATTTACAATGAGCAGTTCTTC,CASSQAGGIYNEQFF
TRBV11-1,.,TRBJ2-1,.,TGTGCCAGCAGCTTAATGAGTAGCGCAAACTTAAGCTCCTACAATGAGCAGTTCTTC,CASSLMSSANLSSYNEQFF
TRBV2,.,TRBJ2-5,TRBD2,TGTGCCAGCAGACCGACTAGCGGGAGTTCTGAGACCCAGTACTTC,CASRPTSGSSETQYF
TRBV4-3,once,TRBJ2-3,.,TGCGCCAGCAGCCTTAGCGGTCTTAGCACAGATACGCAGTATTTT,CASSLSGLSTDTQYF
TRBV2,.,TRBJ1-2,.,TGTGCCAGCAGAGCGAGCGGGTACGGCCCTGGCTACACCTTC,CASRASGYGPGYTF
TRBV2,.,TRBJ2-2,.,TGTGCCAGCAGTGAACACGCCGCCGGGGAGCTGTTTTTT,CASSEHAAGELFF
TRBV6-1,.,TRBJ2-5,.,TGTGCCAGCAGTGAACAGGGGAGGGGGGAGACCCAGTACTTC,CASSEQGRGETQYF
TRBV30,.,TRBJ1-1,TRBD1,TGTGCCTGGACTGGACAGGGGCAGAACACTGAAGCTTTCTTT,CAWTGQGQNTEAFF
TRBV30,.,TRBJ1-3,.,TGTGCCTGGAGTGTAATTGGAGGGAACGGGGCTGGAAACACCATATATTTT,CAWSVIGGNGAGNTIYF
TRBV25-1,once,TRBJ1-2,.,TGTGCCAGCAGTCCCCCAGGGAGGTATGGCTACACCTTC,CASSPPGRYGYTF
TRBV14,.,TRBJ2-2,.,TGTGCCAGCAGCCGAGGAAACACCGGGGAGCTGTTTTTT,CASSRGNTGELFF
TRBV2,.,TRBJ1-6,.,TGTGCCAGCAGTGTAGAGGGTTTTGGCCTCCACTTT,CASSVEGFGLHF
TRBV18,.,TRBJ1-5,.,TGTGCCAGCTCACGCAGCTATAGCAATCAGCCCCAGCATTTT,CASSRSYSNQPQHF
TRBV5-1,.,TRBJ2-7,.,TGCGCCAGCAGCGAGGGACAAAAGACCTACGAGCAGTACTTC,CASSEGQKTYEQYF
TRBV10-2,.,TRBJ1-2,.,TGCGCCAGCTACCAGGGTACGGGTAACTATGGCTACACCTTC,CASYQGTGNYGYTF
TRBV11-2,.,TRBJ1-2,.,TGTGCCAGCAGCTTAGATTCGGATTTGAGGGGTTTGGGTGGCTACACCTTC,CASSLDSDLRGLGGYTF
TRBV9,.,TRBJ1-1,TRBD1,TGTGCCAGCAGCGGGCCCCGATGGACAGGGCCGAACACTGAAGCTTTCTTT,CASSGPRWTGPNTEAFF
TRBV6-6,.,TRBJ2-7,TRBD2,TGTGCCAGCAGTCGACTAGCGGGCTCCTACGAGCAGTACTTC,CASSRLAGSYEQYF
TRBV4-1,few,TRBJ1-3,TRBD1,TGCGCCAGCAGCCAGACGACAGGGACTGGAAACACCATATATTTT,CASSQTTGTGNTIYF
TRBV6-1,.,TRBJ2-7,TRBD2,TGTGCCAGCAGCGGGCGGACTAGCGGGTCCTACGAGCAGTACTTC,CASSGRTSGSYEQYF
TRBV6-1,.,TRBJ1-5,.,TGTGCCAGCAGTGAACAACAGGGCCCGGGACAGCCCCAGCATTTT,CASSEQQGPGQPQHF
TRBV29-1,.,TRBJ2-1,.,TGCAGCGTTGGTGGCGTGGATGAGCAGTTCTTC,CSVGGVDEQFF
TRBV7-2,.,TRBJ1-4,TRBD1,TGTGCCAGCAGCTTCCGACAGGGGCCTAATGAAAAACTGTTTTTT,CASSFRQGPNEKLFF
TRBV15,.,TRBJ1-2,.,TGTGCCACCAGCACTGGCGCCAACTATGGCTACACCTTC,CATSTGANYGYTF
TRBV28,.,TRBJ2-5,TRBD2,TGTGCCACGGGGCTAGCGGGTCAAGAGACCCAGTACTTC,CATGLAGQETQYF
TRBV5-6,.,TRBJ1-6,.,TGTGCCAGCAGCTCGCAGGGAAGCTCCTATAATTCACCCCTCCACTTT,CASSSQGSSYNSPLHF
TRBV6-1,.,TRBJ2-3,TRBD2,TGTGCCAGCAGTCTCGCGGGGGGGCAAACAGATACGCAGTATTTT,CASSLAGGQTDTQYF
TRBV6-5,.,TRBJ2-5,TRBD1,TGTGCCAGCAGGAGAAGGGGGCCCCCGGAGACCCAGTACTTC,CASRRRGPPETQYF
TRBV11-2,.,TRBJ1-4,TRBD1,TGTGCCAGCAGCTTAGGGTACTGGGACAGCCCTAATGAAAAACTGTTTTTT,CASSLGYWDSPNEKLFF
TRBV5-4,.,TRBJ1-2,TRBD1,TGTGCCAGCAGCACCGGGACAGGGGGCACTATGGGTTTGGGTAACTATGGCTACACCTTC,CASSTGTGGTMGLGNYGYTF
TRBV5-1,.,TRBJ2-3,TRBD2,TGCGCCAGCAGCTTGGTGACTAGCGGGAGGTTTAGGGCAGATACGCAGTATTTT,CASSLVTSGRFRADTQYF
TRBV10-3,.,TRBJ2-1,TRBD2,TGTGCCATCAGTGAGTCTAATAGCGGGGGCTTATCCTACAATGAGCAGTTCTTC,CAISESNSGGLSYNEQFF
TRBV5-4,.,TRBJ1-3,TRBD1,TGTGCCAGCAGCGTGGACAGGGTTAGGAACACCATATATTTT,CASSVDRVRNTIYF
TRBV20-1,.,TRBJ2-1,.,TGCAGTGCCCGACAAAGCAATGAGCAGTTCTTC,CSARQSNEQFF
TRBV30,.,TRBJ2-2,.,TGTGCCTGGAGTGGGTACACCGGGGAGCTGTTTTTT,CAWSGYTGELFF
TRBV27,.,TRBJ2-5,.,TGTGCCAGCAGTTTGCTAGGGAAGGGCCAAGAGACCCAGTACTTC,CASSLLGKGQETQYF
TRBV2,.,TRBJ1-5,.,TGTGCCAGCGGCCGGGAAGGGGGACAGCCCCAGCATTTT,CASGREGGQPQHF
TRBV19,.,TRBJ1-2,TRBD1,TGTGCCAGTAGGATAAAAACCCCTACCGGACAGGGGAATAACTATGGCTACACCTTC,CASRIKTPTGQGNNYGYTF
TRBV11-2,.,TRBJ2-7,.,TGTGCCAGCAGCTCTGAGACTGTAGGGCACTACGAGCAGTACTTC,CASSSETVGHYEQYF
TRBV9,.,TRBJ2-1,TRBD2,TGTGCCAGCAGCGTAGAAGCGGGACTAGCGACCATCCACAATGAGCAGTTCTTC,CASSVEAGLATIHNEQFF
TRBV6-4,once,TRBJ1-1,.,TGTGCCAGCAGGGCAGCGAGAGCTTTCTTT,CASRAARAFF
TRBV4-1,.,TRBJ1-2,.,TGCGCCAGCAGCCAAGAGGGCACAGTTATTTACATTGGCTACACCTTC,CASSQEGTVIYIGYTF
TRBV5-6,.,TRBJ2-5,.,TGTGCCAGCAGCTTGGACGGGAATCAAGAGACCCAGTACTTC,CASSLDGNQETQYF
TRBV7-8,.,TRBJ1-2,.,TGTGCCAGCAGCCCTCAAACCTATGGCTACACCTTC,CASSPQTYGYTF
TRBV7-9,.,TRBJ2-1,.,TGTGCCAGCAGCCCGTTCGGAGCGCCGGGCGGTGAGCAGTTCTTC,CASSPFGAPGGEQFF
TRBV30,once,TRBJ2-3,.,TGTGCCTGGAGTGGGGGGGAGTATACGCAGTATTTT,CAWSGGEYTQYF
TRBV5-6,.,TRBJ1-2,.,TGTGCCAGCAGCTTGGCGGGGGCACGTGGCTACACCTTC,CASSLAGARGYTF